This T cell receptor beta chain derives from a study of shared clonotypes between healthy human individuals. Study results and limitations: Between a few donors, naive CD4 clonotypes were shared at a level of about 5.3%.

With respect to this clone: Its target is unknown.

Samples underwent the assay at deep level. Produced via immunoSEQ multiplex PCR; TCRdb's table is partial and in-frame only. The top ten clones hold 0.5% to 0.6% of a sample with about 1.1 million clones, 70% to 80% of them seen once. Germline CDR1 MDHEN, CDR2 SYDVKM. The CDR3 has 15 residues. V was trimmed by 6 bases and J by 2 bases, leaving 16 bases between them. The rearrangement links TRBV28 to TRBJ1-1; no firm D call. The receptor was isolated from a man aged 18 to 35 in good health. Some clones in this sample may be carry-over from other donors' samples. The sample was memory CD4+ T cells from PBMCs. Subset indicated: CD45RA-negative fraction. CDR3 DNA: TGTGCCAGCAGCTTGATAGGGCGCGGAAACACTGAAGCTTTCTTT. This sequence encodes CASSLIGRGNTEAFF.